A few counts support the clone carrying this T cell receptor beta chain. No antigen is known for it. The sample belongs to a study of T-cell reconstitution after alpha-beta-depleted transplantation in children. Study-level findings and limits: Where some patients showed high TCRbeta diversity at day 60, it came from recipient T cells and thymic progenitors that had survived. The origin of alpha-beta T cells about two months after transplant was reportedly several hundred expanded graft clones.

This sample's TCRbeta library carried unique molecular identifier barcodes. Each CDR3 protein gets one entry after TCRdb re-called the PCR reads with MiXCR. Of 200,000 to 250,000 distinct CDR3 sequences listed, 5.5% to 7% were seen once; the top ten hold more than 5.5%. Germline values: CDR1 SGHTA, CDR2 FQGNSA. The CDR3 totals 14 residues. Trimming pared 6 bases from V and 6 bases from J, leaving 16 bases between. The rearrangement joins TRBV7-2 to TRBJ2-3, with no clear D. The sequencing used PBMCs, collected before TCRalphabeta/CD19-depleted stem cell transplant. The source is a boy between 2 and 15 years old with acute lymphoblastic leukemia, due to receive a stem cell transplant. In DNA, the CDR3 is TGTGCCAGCAGTACTATACTTCCGCGGGATACGCAGTATTTT. Residues: CASSTILPRDTQYF.